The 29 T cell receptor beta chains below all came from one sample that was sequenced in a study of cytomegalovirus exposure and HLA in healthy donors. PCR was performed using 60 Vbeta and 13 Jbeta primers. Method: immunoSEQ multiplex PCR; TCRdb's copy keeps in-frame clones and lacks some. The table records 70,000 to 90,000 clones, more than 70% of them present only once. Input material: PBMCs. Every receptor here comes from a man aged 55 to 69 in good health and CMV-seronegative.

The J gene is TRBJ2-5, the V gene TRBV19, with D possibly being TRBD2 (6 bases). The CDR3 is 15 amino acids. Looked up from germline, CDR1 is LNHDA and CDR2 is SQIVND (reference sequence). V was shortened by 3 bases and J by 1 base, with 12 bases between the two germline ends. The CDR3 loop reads CASSMGGPFQETQYF. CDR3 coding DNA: TGTGCCAGTAGTATGGGAGGACCGTTCCAAGAGACCCAGTACTTC.

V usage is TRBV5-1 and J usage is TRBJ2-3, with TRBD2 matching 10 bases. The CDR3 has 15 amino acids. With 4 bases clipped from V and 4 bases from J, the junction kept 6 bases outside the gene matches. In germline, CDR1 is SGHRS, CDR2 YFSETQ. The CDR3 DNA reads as TGCGCCAGCAGCACAACTAGCGGGGTCGCAGATACGCAGTATTTT. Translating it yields CASSTTSGVADTQYF. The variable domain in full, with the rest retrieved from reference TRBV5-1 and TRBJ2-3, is KAGVTQTPRYLIKTRGQQVTLSCSPISGHRSVSWYQQTPGQGLQFLFEYFSETQRNKGNFPGRFSGRQFSNSRSEMNVSTLELGDSALYLCASSTTSGVADTQYFGPGTRLTVL.

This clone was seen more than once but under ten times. The CDR3 DNA is TGTGCCAGTAGTAGCACCGGGACAGGGGGCTACGAGCAGTACTTC. Its protein is CASSSTGTGGYEQYF. The chain has TRBV19 and TRBJ2-7; the match to TRBD1 covers 11 bases. Losses at the gene ends were 4 bases for V and 3 bases for J; bases not matched to a gene: 5. Germline V gene data show CDR1 as LNHDA and CDR2 as SQIVND (reference sequence). The CDR3 covers 15 residues.

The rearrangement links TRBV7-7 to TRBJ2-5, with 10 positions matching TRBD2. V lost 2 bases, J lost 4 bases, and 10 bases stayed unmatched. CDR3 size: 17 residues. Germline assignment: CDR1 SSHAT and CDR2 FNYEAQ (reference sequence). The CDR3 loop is CASSLSWSGGASETQYF. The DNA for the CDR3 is TGTGCCAGCAGCTTAAGTTGGAGCGGGGGGGCCTCAGAGACCCAGTACTTC.

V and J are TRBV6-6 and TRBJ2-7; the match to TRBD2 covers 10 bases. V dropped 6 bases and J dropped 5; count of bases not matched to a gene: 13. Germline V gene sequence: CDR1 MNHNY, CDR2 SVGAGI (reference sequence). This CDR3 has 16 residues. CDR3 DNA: TGTGCCAGCAGCCCCGGAGAGCGGGGGGGCGTGGACGAGCAGTACTTC. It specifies CASSPGERGGVDEQYF.

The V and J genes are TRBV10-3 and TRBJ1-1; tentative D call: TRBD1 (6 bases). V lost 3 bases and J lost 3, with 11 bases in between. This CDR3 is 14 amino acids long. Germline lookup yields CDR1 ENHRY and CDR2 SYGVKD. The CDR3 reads CAISDKQGHTEAFF. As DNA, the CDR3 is TGTGCCATCAGTGACAAACAGGGCCACACTGAAGCTTTCTTT.

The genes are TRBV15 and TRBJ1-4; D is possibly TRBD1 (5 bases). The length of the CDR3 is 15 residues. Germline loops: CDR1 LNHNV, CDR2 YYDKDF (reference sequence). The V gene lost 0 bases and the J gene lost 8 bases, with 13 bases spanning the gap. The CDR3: CATSRDRGSREKLFF. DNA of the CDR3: TGTGCCACCAGCAGAGACCGGGGGTCGCGCGAAAAACTGTTTTTT.

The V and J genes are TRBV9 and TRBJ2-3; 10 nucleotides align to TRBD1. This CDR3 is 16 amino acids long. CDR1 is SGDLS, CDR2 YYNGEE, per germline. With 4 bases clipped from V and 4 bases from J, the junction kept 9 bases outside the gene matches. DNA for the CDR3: TGTGCCAGCAGCTCCGAGACAGGGGGCTTGGCAGATACGCAGTATTTT. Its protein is CASSSETGGLADTQYF.

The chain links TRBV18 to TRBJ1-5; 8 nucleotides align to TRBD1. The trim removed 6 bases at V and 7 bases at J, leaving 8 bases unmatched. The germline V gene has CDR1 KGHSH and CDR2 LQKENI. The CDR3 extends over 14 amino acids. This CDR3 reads CASSPTGGGQPQHF. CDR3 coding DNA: TGTGCCAGCTCCCCTACAGGGGGAGGACAGCCCCAGCATTTT.

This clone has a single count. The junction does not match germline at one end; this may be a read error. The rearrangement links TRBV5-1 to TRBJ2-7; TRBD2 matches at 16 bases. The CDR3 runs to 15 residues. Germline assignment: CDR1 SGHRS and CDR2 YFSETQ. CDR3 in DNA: TGCGCCAGCAGCGGGGGACTAGCGGGGGGGGACGAACAGTACTTC. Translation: CASSGGLAGGDEQYF.

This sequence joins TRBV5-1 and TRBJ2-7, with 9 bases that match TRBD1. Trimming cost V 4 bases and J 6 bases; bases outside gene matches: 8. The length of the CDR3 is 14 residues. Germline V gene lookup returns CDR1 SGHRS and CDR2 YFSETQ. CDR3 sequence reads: CASSMGQGGGEQYF. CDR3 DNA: TGCGCCAGCAGCATGGGACAGGGTGGGGGCGAGCAGTACTTC.

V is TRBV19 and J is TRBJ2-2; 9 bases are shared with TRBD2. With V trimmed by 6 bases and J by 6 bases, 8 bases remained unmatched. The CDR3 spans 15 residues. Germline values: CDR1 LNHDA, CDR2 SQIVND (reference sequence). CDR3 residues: CASRRGGIQAGELFF. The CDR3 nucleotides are TGTGCCAGTAGGCGGGGGGGAATTCAAGCCGGGGAGCTGTTTTTT.

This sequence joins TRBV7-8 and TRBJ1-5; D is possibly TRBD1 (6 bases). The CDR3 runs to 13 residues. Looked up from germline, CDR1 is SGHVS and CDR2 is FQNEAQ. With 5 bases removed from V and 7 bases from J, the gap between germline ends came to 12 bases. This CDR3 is CASSLRGSQPQHF. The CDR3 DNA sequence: TGTGCCAGCAGCCTCAGGGGATCCCAGCCCCAGCATTTT. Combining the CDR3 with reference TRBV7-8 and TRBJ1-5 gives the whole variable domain GAGVSQSPRYKVAKRGQDVALRCDPISGHVSLFWYQQALGQGPEFLTYFQNEAQLDKSGLPSDRFFAERPEGSVSTLKIQRTQQEDSAVYLCASSLRGSQPQHFGDGTRLSIL.

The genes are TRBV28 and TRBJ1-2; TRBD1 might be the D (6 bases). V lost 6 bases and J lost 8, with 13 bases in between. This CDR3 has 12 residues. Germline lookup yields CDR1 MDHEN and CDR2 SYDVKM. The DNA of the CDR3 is TGTGCCAGCAGGATCACAGGGCTCGGCTACACCTTC. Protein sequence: CASRITGLGYTF.

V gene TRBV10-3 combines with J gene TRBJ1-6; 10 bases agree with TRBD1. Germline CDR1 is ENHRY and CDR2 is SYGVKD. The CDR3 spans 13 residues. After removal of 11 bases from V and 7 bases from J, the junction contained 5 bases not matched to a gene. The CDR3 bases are TGTGCCTCCCGGACAGGGGGAAATTCACCCCTCCACTTT. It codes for CASRTGGNSPLHF.

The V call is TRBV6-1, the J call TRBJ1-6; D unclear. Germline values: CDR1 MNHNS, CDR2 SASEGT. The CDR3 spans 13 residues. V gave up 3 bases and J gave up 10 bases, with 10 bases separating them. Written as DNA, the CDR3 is TGTGCCAGCAGTGATAATCGCGGGTCACCCCTCCACTTT. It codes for CASSDNRGSPLHF.

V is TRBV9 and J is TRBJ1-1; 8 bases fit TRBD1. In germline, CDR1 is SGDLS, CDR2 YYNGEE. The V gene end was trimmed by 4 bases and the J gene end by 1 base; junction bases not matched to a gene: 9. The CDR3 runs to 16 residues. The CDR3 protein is CASSPKMTGENTEAFF. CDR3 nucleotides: TGTGCCAGCAGCCCCAAGATGACAGGGGAGAACACTGAAGCTTTCTTT.

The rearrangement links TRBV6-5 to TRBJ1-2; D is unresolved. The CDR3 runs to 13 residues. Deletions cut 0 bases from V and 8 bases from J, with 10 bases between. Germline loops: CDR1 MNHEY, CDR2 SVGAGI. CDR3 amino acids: CASSYSRKRGYTF. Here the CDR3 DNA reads TGTGCCAGCAGTTACTCGAGAAAGCGCGGCTACACCTTC.

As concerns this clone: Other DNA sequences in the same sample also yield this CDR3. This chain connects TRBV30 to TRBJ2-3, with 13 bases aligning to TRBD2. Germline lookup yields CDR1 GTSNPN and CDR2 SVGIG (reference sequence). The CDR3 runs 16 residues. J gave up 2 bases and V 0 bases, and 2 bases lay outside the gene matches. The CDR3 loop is CAWSVGLAGATDTQYF. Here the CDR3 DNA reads TGTGCCTGGAGTGTCGGACTAGCGGGGGCCACAGATACGCAGTATTTT.

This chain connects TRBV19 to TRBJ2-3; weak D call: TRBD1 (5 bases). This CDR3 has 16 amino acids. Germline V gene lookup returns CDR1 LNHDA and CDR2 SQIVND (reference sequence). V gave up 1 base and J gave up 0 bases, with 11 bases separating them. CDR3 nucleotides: TGTGCCAGTAGTATAGTGGGGCAGTCTAGCACAGATACGCAGTATTTT. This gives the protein CASSIVGQSSTDTQYF. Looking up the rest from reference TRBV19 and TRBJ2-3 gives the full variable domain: DGGITQSPKYLFRKEGQNVTLSCEQNLNHDAMYWYRQDPGQGLRLIYYSQIVNDFQKGDIAEGYSVSREKKESFPLTVTSAQKNPTAFYLCASSIVGQSSTDTQYFGPGTRLTVL.

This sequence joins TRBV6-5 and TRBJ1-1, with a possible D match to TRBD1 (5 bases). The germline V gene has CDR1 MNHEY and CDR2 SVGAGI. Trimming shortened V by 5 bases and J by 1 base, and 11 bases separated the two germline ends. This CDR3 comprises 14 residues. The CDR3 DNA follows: TGTGCCAGCAGTGGAGGGACCGGGAACACTGAAGCTTTCTTT. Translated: CASSGGTGNTEAFF.

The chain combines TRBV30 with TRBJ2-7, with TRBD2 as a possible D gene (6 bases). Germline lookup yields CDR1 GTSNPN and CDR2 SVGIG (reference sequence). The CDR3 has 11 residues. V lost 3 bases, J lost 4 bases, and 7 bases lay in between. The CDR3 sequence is CAWSGTYEQYF. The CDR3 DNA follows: TGTGCCTGGAGCGGGACTTACGAGCAGTACTTC. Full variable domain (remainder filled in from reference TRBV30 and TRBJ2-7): SQTIHQWPATLVQPVGSPLSLECTVEGTSNPNLYWYRQAAGRGLQLLFYSVGIGQISSEVPQNLSASRPQDRQFILSSKKLLLSDSGFYLCAWSGTYEQYFGPGTRLTVT.

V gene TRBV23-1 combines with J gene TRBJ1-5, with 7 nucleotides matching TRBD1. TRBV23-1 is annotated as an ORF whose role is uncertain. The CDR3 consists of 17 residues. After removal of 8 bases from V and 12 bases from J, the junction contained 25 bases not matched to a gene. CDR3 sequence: CASAKDRVRVPLGLQHF. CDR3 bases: TGCGCCAGCGCAAAAGACAGGGTAAGGGTACCCCTAGGGCTCCAGCATTTT.

The DNA for the CDR3 is TGTGCCAGCAGCAACCGGGACAGGGATGACAGCAATCAGCCCCAGCATTTT. Amino acids: CASSNRDRDDSNQPQHF. This sequence joins TRBV21-1 and TRBJ1-5; whether TRBD1, the table's D call, matches the DNA was not checked. TRBV21-1 is noted as a pseudogene. This CDR3 is 17 amino acids long.

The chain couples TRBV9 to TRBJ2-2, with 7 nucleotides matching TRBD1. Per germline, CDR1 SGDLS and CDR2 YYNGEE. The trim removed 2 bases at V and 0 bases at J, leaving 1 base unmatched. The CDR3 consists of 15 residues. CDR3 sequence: CASSVTGTNTGELFF. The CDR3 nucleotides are TGTGCCAGCAGCGTGACAGGGACGAACACCGGGGAGCTGTTTTTT.

The CDR3: CASSDLGGTEAFF. The CDR3 DNA follows: TGCGCCAGCAGTGACCTCGGGGGAACTGAAGCTTTCTTT. The chain is built from TRBV10-2 and TRBJ1-1; a weak D match, TRBD1 (5 bases). The CDR3 extends over 13 amino acids. Per germline, CDR1 WSHSY and CDR2 SAAADI. Trimming took 3 bases from V and 5 from J, leaving 10 bases between them.

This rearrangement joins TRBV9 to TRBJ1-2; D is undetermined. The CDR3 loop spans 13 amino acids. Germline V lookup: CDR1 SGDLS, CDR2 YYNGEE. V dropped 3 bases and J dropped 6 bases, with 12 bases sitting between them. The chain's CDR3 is CASSGLTFHGYTF. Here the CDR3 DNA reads TGTGCCAGCAGCGGTCTAACCTTCCATGGCTACACCTTC.

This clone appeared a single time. This CDR3 reads CASSPRQGDTEAFF. The CDR3 DNA sequence: TGTGCCAGCTCACCTCGACAGGGAGACACTGAAGCTTTCTTT. This sequence joins TRBV18 and TRBJ1-1; TRBD1 matches at 7 bases. CDR3 length: 14 residues. The trim removed 3 bases at V and 3 bases at J, leaving 4 bases unmatched. CDR1 and CDR2 (germline): KGHSH, LQKENI.

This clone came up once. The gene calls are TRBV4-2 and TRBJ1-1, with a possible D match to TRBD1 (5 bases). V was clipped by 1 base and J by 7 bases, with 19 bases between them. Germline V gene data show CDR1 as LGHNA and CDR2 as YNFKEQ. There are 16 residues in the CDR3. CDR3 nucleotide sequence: TGTGCCAGCAGCCAAGGATATAATCGGGACTTACTTGAAGCTTTCTTT. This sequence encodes CASSQGYNRDLLEAFF.